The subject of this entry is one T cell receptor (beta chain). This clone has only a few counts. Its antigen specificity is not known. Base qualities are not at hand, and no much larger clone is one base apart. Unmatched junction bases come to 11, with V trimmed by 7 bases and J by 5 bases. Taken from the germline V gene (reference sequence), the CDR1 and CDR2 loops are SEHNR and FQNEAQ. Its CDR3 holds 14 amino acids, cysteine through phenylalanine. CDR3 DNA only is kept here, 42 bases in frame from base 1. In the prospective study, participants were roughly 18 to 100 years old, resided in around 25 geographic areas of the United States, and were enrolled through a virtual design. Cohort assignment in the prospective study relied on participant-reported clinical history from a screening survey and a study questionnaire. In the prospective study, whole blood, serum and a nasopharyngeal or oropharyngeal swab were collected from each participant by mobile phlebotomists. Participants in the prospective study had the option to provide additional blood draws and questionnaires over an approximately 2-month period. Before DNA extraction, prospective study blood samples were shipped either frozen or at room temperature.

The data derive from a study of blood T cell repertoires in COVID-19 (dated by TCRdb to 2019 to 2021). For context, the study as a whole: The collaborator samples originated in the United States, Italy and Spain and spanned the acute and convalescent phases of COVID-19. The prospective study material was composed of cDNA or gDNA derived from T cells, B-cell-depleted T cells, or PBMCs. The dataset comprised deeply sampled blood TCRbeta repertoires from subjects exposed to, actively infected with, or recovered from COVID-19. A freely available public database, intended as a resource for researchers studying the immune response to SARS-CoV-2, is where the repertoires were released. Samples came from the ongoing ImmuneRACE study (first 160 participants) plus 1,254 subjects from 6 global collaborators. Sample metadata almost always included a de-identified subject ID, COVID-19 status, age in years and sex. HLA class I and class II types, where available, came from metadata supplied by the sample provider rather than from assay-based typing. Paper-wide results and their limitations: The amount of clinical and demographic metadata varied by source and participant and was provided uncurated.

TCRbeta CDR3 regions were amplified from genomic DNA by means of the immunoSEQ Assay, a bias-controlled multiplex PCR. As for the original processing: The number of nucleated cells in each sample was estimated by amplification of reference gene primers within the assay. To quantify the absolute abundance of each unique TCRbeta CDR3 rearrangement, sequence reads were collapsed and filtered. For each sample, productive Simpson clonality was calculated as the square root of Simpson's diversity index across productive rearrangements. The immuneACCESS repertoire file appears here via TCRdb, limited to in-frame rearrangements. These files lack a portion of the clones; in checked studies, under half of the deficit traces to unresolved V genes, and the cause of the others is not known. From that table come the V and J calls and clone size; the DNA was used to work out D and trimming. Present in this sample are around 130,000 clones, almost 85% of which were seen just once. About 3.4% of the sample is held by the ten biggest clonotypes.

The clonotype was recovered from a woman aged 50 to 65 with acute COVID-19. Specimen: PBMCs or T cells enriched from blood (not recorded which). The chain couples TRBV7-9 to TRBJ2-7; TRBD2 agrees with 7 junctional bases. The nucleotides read TGTGCCAGCACCACAGTCGGCGGGAGCGACGAGCAGTACTTC. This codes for CASTTVGGSDEQYF.